This T cell receptor (beta chain) was documented in a study of T cells after yellow fever vaccination. The CDR3 spans 15 residues. V shed 2 bases and J shed 5 bases, with 16 bases lying between them. A universal primer site and UMIs were added as TCR cDNA was made by 5'RACE template switching. TCRdb re-called the 5' RACE reads through MiXCR, storing one row per CDR3 protein. The sample includes about 240,000 distinct CDR3 sequences, less than 9% of them seen just once. This clonotype was counted only a few times. This receptor was taken from a man aged 25-40 years who received the YFV17D yellow fever vaccine. The J gene is TRBJ2-7, the V gene TRBV23-1, with D unresolved. TRBV23-1 is annotated as an ORF whose role is uncertain. The sequences come from CD4+ T cells sorted from PBMCs, collected 15 days after the yellow fever booster vaccination. CDR3 loop: CASSQTLGIRDEQYF. CDR3 in DNA: TGCGCCAGCAGTCAAACTCTGGGTATCCGGGACGAGCAGTACTTC.